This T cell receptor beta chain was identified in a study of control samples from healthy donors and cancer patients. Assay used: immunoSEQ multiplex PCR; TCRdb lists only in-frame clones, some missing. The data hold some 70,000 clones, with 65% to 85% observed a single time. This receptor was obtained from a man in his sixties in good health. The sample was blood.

For the CDR3, the DNA is TGCAGCGCTTCACGGGAGGGGAACACTGAAGCTTTCTTT. Translation: CSASREGNTEAFF. This chain uses TRBV29-1 with TRBJ1-1; D is ambiguous. The V end was cut by 7 bases, the J end by 1 base, with 13 bases between. The CDR3 runs to 13 residues. Germline CDR1 is SQVTM and CDR2 is ANQGSEA.